These 23 T cell receptor beta chains were all obtained from the same sample, sequenced in a study of shared clonotypes between healthy human individuals. Produced via immunoSEQ multiplex PCR; TCRdb's table is partial and in-frame only. The sample has under 2.5 million clones, 92% seen once. The sample consisted of naive CD4+ T cells from PBMCs. Specified subset: CD45RA+ positively selected. The receptor source for this set is a man between 18 and 29 years old in good health. Some clones in this sample may be carry-over from other donors' samples.

This chain connects TRBV5-5 to TRBJ2-7; TRBD1 aligns across 11 bases. Germline values: CDR1 SGHKS, CDR2 YYEKEE (reference sequence). V gave up 2 bases and J gave up 3 bases; unmatched junction bases: 4. The CDR3 is 15 residues long. CDR3 in amino acids: CASSLTGTGGYEQYF. CDR3 bases: TGTGCCAGCAGCTTAACCGGGACAGGGGGCTACGAGCAGTACTTC.

This rearrangement joins TRBV7-2 to TRBJ2-5; D unresolved. The CDR3 consists of 14 residues. Trimming left V 5 bases short and J 0 bases short, with 10 bases between. Germline CDR1 reads SGHTA; CDR2 reads FQGNSA. CDR3 loop: CASSLDPYQETQYF. The CDR3 nucleotides are TGTGCCAGCAGCCTAGATCCGTACCAAGAGACCCAGTACTTC.

This chain links TRBV6-5 with TRBJ2-7, with D perhaps matching TRBD2 (6 bases). The CDR3 totals 12 residues. Germline lookup yields CDR1 MNHEY and CDR2 SVGAGI. Trimming took 8 bases from V and 3 from J, leaving 11 bases between them. The CDR3: CASVGRNYEQYF. In DNA form, the CDR3 reads TGTGCCAGCGTTGGGAGGAACTACGAGCAGTACTTC.

The chain couples TRBV21-1 to TRBJ2-7; the D call of TRBD1 is as the table states it, not checked on the DNA. TRBV21-1 is recorded as a pseudogene. The CDR3 runs to 18 residues. The CDR3 loop reads CASSKRRQGPVDGYEQYF. CDR3 coding DNA: TGTGCCAGCAGCAAACGACGACAGGGCCCAGTTGACGGGTACGAGCAGTACTTC.

The V call is TRBV7-2, the J call TRBJ2-2; no definite D call. The CDR3 runs to 14 residues. Germline V gene lookup returns CDR1 SGHTA and CDR2 FQGNSA. V was pared by 3 bases and J by 6 bases, with 11 bases between. CDR3 in amino acids: CASSFNIGAGELFF. CDR3 nucleotide sequence: TGTGCCAGCAGCTTTAACATCGGCGCCGGGGAGCTGTTTTTT.

The J gene is TRBJ2-1, the V gene TRBV28; 10 bases agree with TRBD1. CDR3 size: 17 residues. Germline CDR1 and CDR2: MDHEN and SYDVKM. The J segment lost 3 bases and the V segment lost 6 bases, leaving 11 bases of the junction unmatched. CDR3 sequence: CASSPLKGTGDYNEQFF. For the CDR3, the DNA is TGTGCCAGCAGCCCTCTCAAAGGGACAGGGGACTACAATGAGCAGTTCTTC.

Only one count was recorded for this clone. The rearrangement uses TRBV28 and TRBJ2-7; D is possibly TRBD2 (7 bases). Germline V lookup: CDR1 MDHEN, CDR2 SYDVKM. CDR3 length: 17 amino acids. V lost 6 bases and J lost 1, with 22 bases in between. CDR3 DNA: TGTGCCAGCAGAGTTGGCGGGGGACAACCCATATCCTACGAGCAGTACTTC. Its protein is CASRVGGGQPISYEQYF.

This chain joins TRBV27 and TRBJ2-1, with 8 bases fitting TRBD2. This CDR3 has 16 residues. CDR1 MNHEY and CDR2 SMNVEV come from the germline V gene (reference sequence). V lost 6 bases and J lost 8; bases outside the gene matches: 15. This CDR3 reads CASSRPTGRANHEQFF. The CDR3 DNA reads as TGTGCCAGCAGCCGCCCCACCGGGAGGGCCAACCATGAGCAGTTCTTC.

This clone was recorded only once. This chain uses TRBV2 with TRBJ1-5; tentatively, D is TRBD1 (6 bases). Trimming pared 6 bases from V and 5 bases from J, leaving 14 bases between. The germline gives CDR1 SNHLY, CDR2 FYNNEI. This CDR3 has 14 amino acids. Here the CDR3 reads CASRVQGGDQPQHF. DNA for the CDR3: TGTGCCAGCAGAGTACAGGGTGGGGATCAGCCCCAGCATTTT.

The count of this clone is one. The chain recombines TRBV7-8 with TRBJ2-7; no clear D gene. Per germline, CDR1 SGHVS and CDR2 FQNEAQ. The V and J ends lost 0 bases and 3 bases respectively, with 18 bases between them. The length of the CDR3 is 17 residues. The CDR3 loop reads CASSLAVGSKQNYEQYF. CDR3 sequence (DNA): TGTGCCAGCAGCTTAGCCGTCGGTTCAAAACAGAACTACGAGCAGTACTTC.

The chain is built from TRBV5-6 and TRBJ1-5; D is undetermined. V lost 0 bases, J lost 4 bases, and 17 bases lay in between. The CDR3 sequence is 17 residues long. Per the germline V gene, CDR1 is SGHDT and CDR2 is YYEEEE. Here the CDR3 DNA reads TGTGCCAGCAGCTTGGGGCCCAGAGGGTGGGCAAATCAGCCCCAGCATTTT. It yields the protein CASSLGPRGWANQPQHF.

This clone has just one count. The gene calls are TRBV9 and TRBJ2-1, with D tentatively TRBD2 (6 bases). Between the trimmed V and J ends, which lost 3 bases and 10 bases, there was a span of 17 bases. The CDR3 contains 14 residues. From germline, CDR1 is SGDLS and CDR2 YYNGEE. DNA of the CDR3: TGTGCCAGCAGCGCCGGGACTCACGAATTGGAGCAGTTCTTC. It codes for CASSAGTHELEQFF. The full variable domain, completed using reference TRBV9 and TRBJ2-1, is DSGVTQTPKHLITATGQRVTLRCSPRSGDLSVYWYQQSLDQGLQFLIQYYNGEERAKGNILERFSAQQFPDLHSELNLSSLELGDSALYFCASSAGTHELEQFFGPGTRLTVL.

This chain links TRBV6-5 with TRBJ2-1; TRBD2 matches 8 bases. The J segment lost 7 bases and the V segment lost 6 bases, leaving 5 bases of the junction unmatched. The CDR3 consists of 13 residues. Per the germline V gene, CDR1 is MNHEY and CDR2 is SVGAGI. In DNA form, the CDR3 reads TGTGCCAGCAGGGCGGGACTAGATAATGAGCAGTTCTTC. This codes for CASRAGLDNEQFF.

The chain recombines TRBV6-4 with TRBJ2-7; D is possibly TRBD1 (5 bases). V was shortened by 3 bases and J by 0 bases, with 9 bases between the two germline ends. This CDR3 has 14 amino acids. Germline CDR1 reads MRHNA; CDR2 reads SNTAGT. The CDR3 sequence: CASSDYRSSYEQYF. DNA of the CDR3: TGTGCCAGCAGTGATTACAGGAGCTCCTACGAGCAGTACTTC.

Concerning this clone itself: Other nucleotide sequences in the sample specify the same CDR3. The chain has TRBV9 and TRBJ2-5; no clear D. Germline CDR1 and CDR2: SGDLS and YYNGEE. The CDR3 extends over 13 amino acids. V lost 0 bases, J lost 4 bases, and 7 bases lay in between. The CDR3 bases are TGTGCCAGCAGCGTAGGGCTTCGAGAGACCCAGTACTTC. This encodes CASSVGLRETQYF.

The rearrangement uses TRBV30 and TRBJ1-1; D is undetermined. CDR1 is GTSNPN, CDR2 SVGIG, per germline (reference sequence). The CDR3 has 13 amino acids. Trimming pared 3 bases from V and 3 bases from J, leaving 11 bases between. The CDR3, as DNA: TGTGCCTGGAGCCCCCAGGCCGACACTGAAGCTTTCTTT. Amino acid sequence: CAWSPQADTEAFF.

This chain links TRBV4-2 with TRBJ1-1; a weak D match, TRBD1 (6 bases). This CDR3 is 12 amino acids long. Trimming took off 2 bases at V and 6 bases at J, with 7 bases between the two ends. Looked up from germline, CDR1 is LGHNA and CDR2 is YNFKEQ. CDR3: CASSQNRAEAFF. Here the CDR3 DNA reads TGTGCCAGCAGCCAAAACAGGGCTGAAGCTTTCTTT.

The chain carries TRBV29-1 and TRBJ2-5; a weak D match, TRBD1 (5 bases). V was clipped by 7 bases and J by 1 base, with 13 bases between them. Germline assignment: CDR1 SQVTM and CDR2 ANQGSEA. The CDR3 runs 13 residues. Here the CDR3 DNA reads TGCAGCGCAACCCAGACAGCCCAAGAGACCCAGTACTTC. This gives the protein CSATQTAQETQYF.

V usage is TRBV4-1 and J usage is TRBJ1-2; D is perhaps TRBD1 (5 bases). The V and J ends lost 4 bases and 8 bases respectively, with 23 bases between them. The germline CDR1 and CDR2 sequences are MGHRA and YSYEKL. The CDR3 contains 16 residues. This chain's CDR3 is CASSRSVLGDPSGYTF. The CDR3 nucleotides are TGCGCCAGCAGCCGATCCGTCCTGGGGGATCCAAGCGGCTACACCTTC.

The chain carries TRBV9 and TRBJ1-4; D is unresolved. V lost 3 bases, J lost 8 bases, and 17 bases lay in between. CDR3 size: 15 residues. Germline values: CDR1 SGDLS, CDR2 YYNGEE. The CDR3 loop is CASSASGQVSEKLFF. CDR3 nucleotide sequence: TGTGCCAGCAGCGCGAGCGGCCAGGTGTCGGAAAAACTGTTTTTT.

The gene calls are TRBV2 and TRBJ2-7, with 9 nucleotides matching TRBD1. This CDR3 comprises 14 residues. Germline CDR1 and CDR2: SNHLY and FYNNEI. V lost 7 bases to trimming and J lost 6 bases; unmatched junction nucleotides: 10. The CDR3 coding sequence is TGTGCCAGCACTCAGACAGGGGGAGGCGTCGAGCAGTACTTC. It yields the protein CASTQTGGGVEQYF. The complete variable domain, with remaining parts taken from reference TRBV2 and TRBJ2-7, reads EPEVTQTPSHQVTQMGQEVILRCVPISNHLYFYWYRQILGQKVEFLVSFYNNEISEKSEIFDDQFSVERPDGSNFTLKIRSTKLEDSAMYFCASTQTGGGVEQYFGPGTRLTVT.

This clone was detected once. The V gene is TRBV6-1, the J gene TRBJ1-2; D gene ambiguous. The germline V and J ends were trimmed by 5 bases and 7 bases, with 14 bases remaining between them. The CDR3 is 13 residues long. Germline V gene data show CDR1 as MNHNS and CDR2 as SASEGT. The CDR3 DNA reads as TGTGCCAGCAGTACTACCCAACTCGGTGGCTACACCTTC. Residues: CASSTTQLGGYTF.

With regard to this clone: A junction boundary mismatches the germline segment, possibly from a read error. V and J are TRBV7-3 and TRBJ2-3; 14 positions match TRBD2. The germline V gene encodes CDR1 SGHTA and CDR2 FQGTGA. The CDR3 is made up of 18 amino acids. CDR3 sequence: CASSLTGTSGSFSDTQYF. The DNA for the CDR3 is TGTGCCAGCAGCCTAACCGGGACTAGCGGGAGTTTCTCAGATACGCAGTATTTT.